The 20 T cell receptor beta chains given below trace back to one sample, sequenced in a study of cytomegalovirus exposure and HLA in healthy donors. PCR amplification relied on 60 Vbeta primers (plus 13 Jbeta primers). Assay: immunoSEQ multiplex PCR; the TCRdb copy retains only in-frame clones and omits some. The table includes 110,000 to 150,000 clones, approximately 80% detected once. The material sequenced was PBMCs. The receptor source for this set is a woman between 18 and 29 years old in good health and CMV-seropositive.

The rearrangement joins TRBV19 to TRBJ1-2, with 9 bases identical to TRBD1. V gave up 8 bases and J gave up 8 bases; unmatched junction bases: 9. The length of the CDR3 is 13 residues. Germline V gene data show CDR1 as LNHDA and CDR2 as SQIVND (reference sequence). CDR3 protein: CASRKTGGDGYTF. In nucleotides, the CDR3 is TGTGCCAGTCGAAAGACAGGGGGAGACGGCTACACCTTC. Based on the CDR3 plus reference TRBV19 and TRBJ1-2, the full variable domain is DGGITQSPKYLFRKEGQNVTLSCEQNLNHDAMYWYRQDPGQGLRLIYYSQIVNDFQKGDIAEGYSVSREKKESFPLTVTSAQKNPTAFYLCASRKTGGDGYTFGSGTRLTVV.

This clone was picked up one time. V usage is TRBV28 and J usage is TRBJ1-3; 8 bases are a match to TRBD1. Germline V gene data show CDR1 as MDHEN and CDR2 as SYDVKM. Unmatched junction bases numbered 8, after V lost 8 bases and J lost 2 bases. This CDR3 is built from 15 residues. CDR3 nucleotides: TGTGCCAGCGGGACCCTACAGGGGGCTGGAAACACCATATATTTT. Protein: CASGTLQGAGNTIYF.

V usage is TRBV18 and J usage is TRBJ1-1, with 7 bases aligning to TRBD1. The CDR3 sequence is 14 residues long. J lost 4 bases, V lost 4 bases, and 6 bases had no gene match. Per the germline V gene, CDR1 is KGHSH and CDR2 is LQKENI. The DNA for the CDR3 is TGTGCCAGCTCACGAGCAGGGACAGCCACTGAAGCTTTCTTT. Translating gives CASSRAGTATEAFF.

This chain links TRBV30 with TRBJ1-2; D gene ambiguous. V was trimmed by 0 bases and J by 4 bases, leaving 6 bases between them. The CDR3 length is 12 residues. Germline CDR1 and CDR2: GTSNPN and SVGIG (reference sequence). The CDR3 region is CAWSVQIYGYTF. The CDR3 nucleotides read TGTGCCTGGAGTGTACAGATCTATGGCTACACCTTC.

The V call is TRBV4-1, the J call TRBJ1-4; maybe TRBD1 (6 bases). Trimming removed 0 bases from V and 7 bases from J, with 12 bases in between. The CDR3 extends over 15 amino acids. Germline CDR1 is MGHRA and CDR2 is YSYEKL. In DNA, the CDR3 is TGCGCCAGCAGCCAAGACCCCACAGGGCGTGAAAAACTGTTTTTT. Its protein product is CASSQDPTGREKLFF.

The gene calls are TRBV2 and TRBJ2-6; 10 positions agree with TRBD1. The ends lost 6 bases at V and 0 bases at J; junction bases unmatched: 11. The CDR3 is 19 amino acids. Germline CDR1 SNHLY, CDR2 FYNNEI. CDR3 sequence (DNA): TGTGCCAGCAGGGGACAGGGGATCCCCAAGTACTCTGGGGCCAACGTCCTGACTTTC. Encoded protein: CASRGQGIPKYSGANVLTF. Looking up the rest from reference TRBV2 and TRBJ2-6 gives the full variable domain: EPEVTQTPSHQVTQMGQEVILRCVPISNHLYFYWYRQILGQKVEFLVSFYNNEISEKSEIFDDQFSVERPDGSNFTLKIRSTKLEDSAMYFCASRGQGIPKYSGANVLTFGAGSRLTVL.

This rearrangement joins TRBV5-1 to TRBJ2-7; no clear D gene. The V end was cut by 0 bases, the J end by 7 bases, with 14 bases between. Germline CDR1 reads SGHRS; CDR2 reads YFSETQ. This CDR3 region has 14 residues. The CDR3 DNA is TGCGCCAGCAGCTTGGAGTTCTGGTGGCGGGAGCAGTACTTC. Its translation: CASSLEFWWREQYF.

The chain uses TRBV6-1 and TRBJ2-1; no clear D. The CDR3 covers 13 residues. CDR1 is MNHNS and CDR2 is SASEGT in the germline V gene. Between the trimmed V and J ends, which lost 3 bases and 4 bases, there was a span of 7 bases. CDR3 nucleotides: TGTGCCAGCAGTGACCTGTCGTACAATGAGCAGTTCTTC. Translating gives CASSDLSYNEQFF.

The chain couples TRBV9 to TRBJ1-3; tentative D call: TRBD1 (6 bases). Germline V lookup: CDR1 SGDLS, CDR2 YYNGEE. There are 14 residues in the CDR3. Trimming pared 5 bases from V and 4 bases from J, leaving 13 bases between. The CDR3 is CASSLTGLGNTIYF. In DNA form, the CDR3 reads TGTGCCAGCAGTCTAACAGGGCTGGGAAACACCATATATTTT.

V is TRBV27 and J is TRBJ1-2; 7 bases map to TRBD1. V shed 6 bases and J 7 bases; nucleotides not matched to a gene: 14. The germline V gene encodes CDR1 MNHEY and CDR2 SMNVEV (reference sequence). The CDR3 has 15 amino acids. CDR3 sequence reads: CASRDHRGTAAGYTF. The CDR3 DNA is TGTGCCAGCAGAGACCACAGAGGGACAGCTGCTGGCTACACCTTC.

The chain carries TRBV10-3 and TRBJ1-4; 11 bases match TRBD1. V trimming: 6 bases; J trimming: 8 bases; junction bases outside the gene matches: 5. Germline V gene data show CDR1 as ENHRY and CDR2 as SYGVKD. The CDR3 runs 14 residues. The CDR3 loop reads CAISGGQGVEKLFF. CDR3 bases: TGTGCCATCAGCGGGGGACAGGGGGTCGAAAAACTGTTTTTT.

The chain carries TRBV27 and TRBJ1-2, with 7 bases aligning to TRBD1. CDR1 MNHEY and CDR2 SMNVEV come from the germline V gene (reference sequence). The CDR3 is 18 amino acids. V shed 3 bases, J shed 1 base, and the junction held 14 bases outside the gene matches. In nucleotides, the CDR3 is TGTGCCAGCAGTTTTCTGGCTAAATGGACAGGCGTTAACTATGGCTACACCTTC. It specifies CASSFLAKWTGVNYGYTF.

The CDR3 DNA sequence: TGTGCCTGGAGAGCTCCGGGACAGGTCCCGACTGAAGCTTTCTTT. As protein: CAWRAPGQVPTEAFF. This rearrangement joins TRBV30 to TRBJ1-1; 8 bases fit TRBD1. The V gene's germline CDR1 is GTSNPN and CDR2 SVGIG (reference sequence). CDR3 length: 15 amino acids. V gave up 3 bases and J gave up 5 bases; unmatched junction bases: 11.

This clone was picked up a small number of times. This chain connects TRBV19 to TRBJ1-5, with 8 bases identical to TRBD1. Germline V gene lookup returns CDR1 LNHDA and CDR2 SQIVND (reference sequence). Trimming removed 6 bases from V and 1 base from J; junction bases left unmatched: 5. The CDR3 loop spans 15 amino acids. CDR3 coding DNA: TGTGCCAGTAGGCTGGACAGGGCCAGCAATCAGCCCCAGCATTTT. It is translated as CASRLDRASNQPQHF.

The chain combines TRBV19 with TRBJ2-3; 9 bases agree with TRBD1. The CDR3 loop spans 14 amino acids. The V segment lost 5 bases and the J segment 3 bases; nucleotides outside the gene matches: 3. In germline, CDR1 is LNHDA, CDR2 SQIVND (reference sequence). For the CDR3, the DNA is TGTGCCAGTAGTTCGACAGGGGGGACAGATACGCAGTATTTT. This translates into CASSSTGGTDTQYF.

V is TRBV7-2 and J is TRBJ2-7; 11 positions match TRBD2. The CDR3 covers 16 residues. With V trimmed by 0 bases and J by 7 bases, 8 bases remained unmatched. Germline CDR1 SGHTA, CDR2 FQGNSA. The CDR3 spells CASSLAIAGGREEQYF. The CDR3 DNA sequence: TGTGCCAGCAGCTTAGCAATAGCGGGGGGGCGGGAGGAGCAGTACTTC.

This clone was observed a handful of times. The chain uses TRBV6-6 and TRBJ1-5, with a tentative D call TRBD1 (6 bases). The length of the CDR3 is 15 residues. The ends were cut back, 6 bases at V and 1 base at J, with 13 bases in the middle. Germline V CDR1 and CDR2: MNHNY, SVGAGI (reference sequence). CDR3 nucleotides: TGTGCCAGCAGCCCCCACAGGGCAAGCAATCAGCCCCAGCATTTT. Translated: CASSPHRASNQPQHF.

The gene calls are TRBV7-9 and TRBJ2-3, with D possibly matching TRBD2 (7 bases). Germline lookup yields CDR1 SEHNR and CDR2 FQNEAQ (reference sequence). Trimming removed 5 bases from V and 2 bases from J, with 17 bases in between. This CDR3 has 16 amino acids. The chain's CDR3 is CASSATRGGVTDTQYF. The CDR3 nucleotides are TGTGCCAGCAGCGCAACTAGGGGGGGTGTCACAGATACGCAGTATTTT.

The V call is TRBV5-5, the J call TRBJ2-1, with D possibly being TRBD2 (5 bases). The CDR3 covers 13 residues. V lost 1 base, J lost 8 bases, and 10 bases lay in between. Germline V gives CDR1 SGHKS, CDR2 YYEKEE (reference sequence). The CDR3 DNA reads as TGTGCCAGCAGCTTGTCCCCGCGGGATGAGCAGTTCTTC. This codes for CASSLSPRDEQFF.

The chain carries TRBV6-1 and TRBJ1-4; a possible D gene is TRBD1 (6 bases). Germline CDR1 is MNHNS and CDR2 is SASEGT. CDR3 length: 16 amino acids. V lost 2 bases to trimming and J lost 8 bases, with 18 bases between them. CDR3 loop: CASSEWGGRSNEKLFF. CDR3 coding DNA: TGTGCCAGCAGTGAATGGGGGGGCAGATCGAACGAAAAACTGTTTTTT.